This entry lists 6 T cell receptor beta chains sequenced from one sample in a study of graft-versus-host responses after intestinal transplantation. Profiled with immunoSEQ multiplex PCR; TCRdb holds only in-frame clones, not every one. The sample yields 98,000 or so clones, 86% seen once. Material: PBMCs, obtained 255 days after intestinal transplant. The receptors here all came from a human patient who received an intestinal transplant, so some T cells may come from the graft donor.

CDR3: CSVEGREGNTEAFF. CDR3 in DNA: TGCAGCGTTGAGGGCCGGGAGGGGAACACTGAAGCTTTCTTT. The chain couples TRBV29-1 to TRBJ1-1; D ambiguous. V was shortened by 3 bases and J by 1 base, with 12 bases between the two germline ends. Germline V gene sequence: CDR1 SQVTM, CDR2 ANQGSEA. CDR3 length: 14 amino acids.

This clone was observed a few times. This chain joins TRBV28 and TRBJ2-5; 8 nucleotides agree with TRBD2. With the DNA end fitting TRBJ2-7 better, the J assignment may be wrong. Germline values: CDR1 MDHEN, CDR2 SYDVKM. The CDR3 is 13 amino acids. CDR3 amino acids: CASTPGGPYEQYF. As DNA, the CDR3 is TGTGCCAGCACTCCGGGGGGGCCCTACGAGCAGTACTTC.

This clone was counted once. This chain joins TRBV4-1 and TRBJ2-1; D gene uncertain. Germline V gene sequence: CDR1 MGHRA, CDR2 YSYEKL. The CDR3 contains 18 residues. V was clipped by 5 bases and J by 2 bases, with 22 bases between them. CDR3 DNA sequence: TGCGCCAGCAGCAATTACGGGCGTCCCGCACCCGCCTACAATGAGCAGTTCTTC. Translation gives CASSNYGRPAPAYNEQFF.

The chain combines TRBV5-6 with TRBJ2-7; the match to TRBD2 covers 7 bases. The CDR3 has 15 amino acids. Germline V gene data show CDR1 as SGHDT and CDR2 as YYEEEE. V gave up 4 bases and J gave up 3 bases; unmatched junction bases: 10. CDR3 residues: CASSLAGTTGYEQYF. CDR3 bases: TGTGCCAGCAGCCTAGCCGGGACTACGGGCTACGAGCAGTACTTC.

This chain joins TRBV29-1 and TRBJ2-1; 7 bases line up with TRBD2. CDR3 length equals 15 residues. Losses at the gene ends were 8 bases for V and 8 bases for J; bases not matched to a gene: 18. Looked up from germline, CDR1 is SQVTM and CDR2 is ANQGSEA. The CDR3 is CSTYHGEGREDEQFF. The CDR3, as DNA: TGCAGCACCTACCATGGGGAGGGTCGGGAGGATGAGCAGTTCTTC.

The chain couples TRBV11-2 to TRBJ1-1, with 11 nucleotides matching TRBD1. Germline assignment: CDR1 SGHAT and CDR2 FQNNGV. This CDR3 has 16 residues. Losses at the gene ends were 5 bases for V and 3 bases for J; bases not matched to a gene: 8. As DNA, the CDR3 is TGTGCCAGCAGCCCACGGACAGGGGGCGAATACACTGAAGCTTTCTTT. Translation gives CASSPRTGGEYTEAFF. The full variable domain, completed using reference TRBV11-2 and TRBJ1-1, is EAGVAQSPRYKIIEKRQSVAFWCNPISGHATLYWYQQILGQGPKLLIQFQNNGVVDDSQLPKDRFSAERLKGVDSTLKIQPAKLEDSAVYLCASSPRTGGEYTEAFFGQGTRLTVV.